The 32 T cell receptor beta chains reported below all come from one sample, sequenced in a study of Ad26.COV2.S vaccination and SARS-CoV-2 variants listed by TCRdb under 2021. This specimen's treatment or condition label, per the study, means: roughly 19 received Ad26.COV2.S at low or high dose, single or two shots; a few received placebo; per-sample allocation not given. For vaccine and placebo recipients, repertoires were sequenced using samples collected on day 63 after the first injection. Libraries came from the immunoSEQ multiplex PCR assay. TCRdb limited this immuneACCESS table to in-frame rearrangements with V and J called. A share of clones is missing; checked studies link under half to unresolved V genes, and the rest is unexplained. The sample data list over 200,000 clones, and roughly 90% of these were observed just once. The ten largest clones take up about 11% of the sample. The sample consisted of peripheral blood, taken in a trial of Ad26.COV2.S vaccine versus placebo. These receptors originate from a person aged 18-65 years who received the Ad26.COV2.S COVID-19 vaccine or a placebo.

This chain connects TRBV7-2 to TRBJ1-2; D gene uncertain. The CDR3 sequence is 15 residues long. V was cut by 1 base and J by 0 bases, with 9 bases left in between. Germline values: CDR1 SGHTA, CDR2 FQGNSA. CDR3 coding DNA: TGTGCCAGCAGCTTAGTGGGTGGCTCTAACTATGGCTACACCTTC. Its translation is CASSLVGGSNYGYTF.

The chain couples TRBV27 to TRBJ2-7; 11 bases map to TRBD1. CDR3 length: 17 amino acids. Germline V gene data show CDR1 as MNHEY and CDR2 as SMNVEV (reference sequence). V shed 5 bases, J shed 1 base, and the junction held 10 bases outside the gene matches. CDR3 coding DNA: TGTGCCAGCAGTCGCGTCCATGGGACAGGGGGTTCCTACGAGCAGTACTTC. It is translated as CASSRVHGTGGSYEQYF.

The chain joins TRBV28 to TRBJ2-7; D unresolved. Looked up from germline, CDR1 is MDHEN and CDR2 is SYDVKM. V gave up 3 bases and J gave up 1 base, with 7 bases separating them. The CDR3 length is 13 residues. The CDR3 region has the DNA TGTGCCAGCAGTTTCGGCCTTTCCTACGAGCAGTACTTC. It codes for CASSFGLSYEQYF. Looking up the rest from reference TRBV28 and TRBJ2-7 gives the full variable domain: DVKVTQSSRYLVKRTGEKVFLECVQDMDHENMFWYRQDPGLGLRLIYFSYDVKMKEKGDIPEGYSVSREKKERFSLILESASTNQTSMYLCASSFGLSYEQYFGPGTRLTVT.

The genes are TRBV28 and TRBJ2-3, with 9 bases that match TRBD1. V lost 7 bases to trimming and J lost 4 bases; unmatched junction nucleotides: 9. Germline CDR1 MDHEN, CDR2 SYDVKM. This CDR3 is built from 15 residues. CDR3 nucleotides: TGTGCCAGCAATCCAAGGGGGACAGGGTCAGATACGCAGTATTTT. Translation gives CASNPRGTGSDTQYF.

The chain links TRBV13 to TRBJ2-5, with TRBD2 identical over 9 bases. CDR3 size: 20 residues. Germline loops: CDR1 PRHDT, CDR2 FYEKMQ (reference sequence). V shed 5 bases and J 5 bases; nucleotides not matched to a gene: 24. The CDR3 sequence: CASSPPFPGGLAGSGETQYF. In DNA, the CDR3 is TGTGCCAGCAGCCCACCGTTCCCGGGCGGGCTAGCGGGGTCGGGGGAGACCCAGTACTTC.

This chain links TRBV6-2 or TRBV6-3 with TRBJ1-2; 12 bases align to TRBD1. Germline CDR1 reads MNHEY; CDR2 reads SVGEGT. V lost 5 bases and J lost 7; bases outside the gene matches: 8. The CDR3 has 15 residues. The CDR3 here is CASSGPGQGATGYTF. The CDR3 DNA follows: TGTGCCAGCAGTGGCCCGGGACAGGGGGCTACTGGCTACACCTTC.

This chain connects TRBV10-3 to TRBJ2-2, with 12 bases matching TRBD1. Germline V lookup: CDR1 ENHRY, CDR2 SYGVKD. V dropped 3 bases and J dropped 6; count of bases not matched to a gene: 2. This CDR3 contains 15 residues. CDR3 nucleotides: TGTGCCATCAGTGAAGGGACAGGGGGCGCCGGGGAGCTGTTTTTT. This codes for CAISEGTGGAGELFF.

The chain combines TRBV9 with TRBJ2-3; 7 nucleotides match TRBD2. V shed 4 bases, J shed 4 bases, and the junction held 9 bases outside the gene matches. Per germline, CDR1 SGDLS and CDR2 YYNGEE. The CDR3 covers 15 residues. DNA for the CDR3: TGTGCCAGCAGCCCCAGTCTAGCGGCGTCAGATACGCAGTATTTT. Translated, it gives CASSPSLAASDTQYF. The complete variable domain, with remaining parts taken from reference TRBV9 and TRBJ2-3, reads DSGVTQTPKHLITATGQRVTLRCSPRSGDLSVYWYQQSLDQGLQFLIQYYNGEERAKGNILERFSAQQFPDLHSELNLSSLELGDSALYFCASSPSLAASDTQYFGPGTRLTVL.

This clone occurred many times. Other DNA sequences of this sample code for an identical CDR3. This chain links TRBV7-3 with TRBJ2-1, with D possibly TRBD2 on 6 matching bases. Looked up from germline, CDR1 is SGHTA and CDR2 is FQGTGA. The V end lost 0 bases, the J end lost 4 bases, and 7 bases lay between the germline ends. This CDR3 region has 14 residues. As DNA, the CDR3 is TGTGCCAGCAGCTTAACGGGGGGTTACAATGAGCAGTTCTTC. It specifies CASSLTGGYNEQFF.

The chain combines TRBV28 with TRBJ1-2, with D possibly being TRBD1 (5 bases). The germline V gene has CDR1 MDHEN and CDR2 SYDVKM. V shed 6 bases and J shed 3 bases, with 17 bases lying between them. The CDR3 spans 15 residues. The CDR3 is CASSSPGRGDYGYTF. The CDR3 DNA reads TGTGCCAGCAGCTCTCCGGGACGGGGGGACTATGGCTACACCTTC.

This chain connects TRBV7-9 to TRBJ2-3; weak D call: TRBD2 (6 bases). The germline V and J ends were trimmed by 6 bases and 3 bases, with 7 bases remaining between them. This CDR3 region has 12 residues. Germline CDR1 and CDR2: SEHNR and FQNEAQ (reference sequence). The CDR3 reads CASSRGTDTQYF. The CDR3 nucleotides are TGTGCCAGCAGTCGGGGGACAGATACGCAGTATTTT.

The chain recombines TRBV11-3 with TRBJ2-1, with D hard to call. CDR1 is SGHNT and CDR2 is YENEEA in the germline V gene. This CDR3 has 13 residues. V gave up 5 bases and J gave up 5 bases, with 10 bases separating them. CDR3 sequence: CASSKDGDNEQFF. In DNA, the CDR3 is TGTGCCAGCAGCAAGGACGGAGACAATGAGCAGTTCTTC.

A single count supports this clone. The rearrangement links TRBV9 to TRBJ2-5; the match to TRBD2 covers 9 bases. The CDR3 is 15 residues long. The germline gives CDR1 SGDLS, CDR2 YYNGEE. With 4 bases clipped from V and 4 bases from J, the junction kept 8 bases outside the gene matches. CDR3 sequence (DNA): TGTGCCAGCAGCCCTTCCCTGCGGGAGGGAGAGACCCAGTACTTC. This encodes CASSPSLREGETQYF.

The CDR3 is CASSFVRQRGSYNEQFF. DNA for the CDR3: TGTGCCAGCAGCTTCGTCCGCCAGCGGGGTTCCTACAATGAGCAGTTCTTC. The chain is built from TRBV7-2 and TRBJ2-1; 7 bases match TRBD2. The germline CDR1 and CDR2 sequences are SGHTA and FQGNSA. This CDR3 region has 17 residues. With V trimmed by 3 bases and J by 1 base, 9 bases remained unmatched.

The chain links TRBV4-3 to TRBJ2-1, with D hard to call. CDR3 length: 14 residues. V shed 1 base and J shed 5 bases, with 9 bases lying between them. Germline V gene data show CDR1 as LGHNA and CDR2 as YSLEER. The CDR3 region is CASSQVLGNNEQFF. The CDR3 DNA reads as TGCGCCAGCAGCCAAGTCTTGGGCAACAATGAGCAGTTCTTC.

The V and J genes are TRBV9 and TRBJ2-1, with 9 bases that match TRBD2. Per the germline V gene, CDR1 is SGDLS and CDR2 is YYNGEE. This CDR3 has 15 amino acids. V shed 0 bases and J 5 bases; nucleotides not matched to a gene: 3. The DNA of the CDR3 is TGTGCCAGCAGCGTAGTTAGCGGGAGAGACAATGAGCAGTTCTTC. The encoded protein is CASSVVSGRDNEQFF. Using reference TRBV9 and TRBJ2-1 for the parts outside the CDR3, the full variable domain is DSGVTQTPKHLITATGQRVTLRCSPRSGDLSVYWYQQSLDQGLQFLIQYYNGEERAKGNILERFSAQQFPDLHSELNLSSLELGDSALYFCASSVVSGRDNEQFFGPGTRLTVL.

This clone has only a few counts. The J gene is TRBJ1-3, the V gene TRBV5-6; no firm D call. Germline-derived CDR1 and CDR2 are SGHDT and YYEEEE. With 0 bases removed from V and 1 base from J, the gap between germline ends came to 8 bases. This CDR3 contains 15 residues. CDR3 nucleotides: TGTGCCAGCAGCTTGGGCAGGTTGTCTGGAAACACCATATATTTT. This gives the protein CASSLGRLSGNTIYF.

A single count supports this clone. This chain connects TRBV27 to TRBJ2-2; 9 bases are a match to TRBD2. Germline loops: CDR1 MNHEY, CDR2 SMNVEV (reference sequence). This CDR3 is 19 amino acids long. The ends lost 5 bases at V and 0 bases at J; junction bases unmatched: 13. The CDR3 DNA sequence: TGTGCCAGCAGTCCCCTCAAGATAGCGGGAGTCCCGAACACCGGGGAGCTGTTTTTT. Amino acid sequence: CASSPLKIAGVPNTGELFF.

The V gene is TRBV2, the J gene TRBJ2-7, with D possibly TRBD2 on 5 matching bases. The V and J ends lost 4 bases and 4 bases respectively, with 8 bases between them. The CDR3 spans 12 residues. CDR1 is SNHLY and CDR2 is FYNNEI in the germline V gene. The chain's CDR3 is CASSASRYEQYF. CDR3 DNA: TGTGCCAGCAGTGCTAGCAGGTACGAGCAGTACTTC.

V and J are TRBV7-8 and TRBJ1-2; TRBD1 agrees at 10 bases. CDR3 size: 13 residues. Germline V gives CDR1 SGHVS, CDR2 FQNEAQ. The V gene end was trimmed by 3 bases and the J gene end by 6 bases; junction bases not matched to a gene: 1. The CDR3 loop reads CASSFGQGDGYTF. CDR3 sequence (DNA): TGTGCCAGCAGCTTCGGACAGGGGGATGGCTACACCTTC.

CDR3 sequence: CASSEGTRGTEAFF. The CDR3 bases are TGCGCCAGCAGCGAGGGGACCAGGGGAACTGAAGCTTTCTTT. This rearrangement joins TRBV4-3 to TRBJ1-1, with D tentatively TRBD1 (6 bases). This CDR3 has 14 amino acids. Trimming stripped 5 bases from V and 5 bases from J, with 15 bases between. Germline assignment: CDR1 LGHNA and CDR2 YSLEER.

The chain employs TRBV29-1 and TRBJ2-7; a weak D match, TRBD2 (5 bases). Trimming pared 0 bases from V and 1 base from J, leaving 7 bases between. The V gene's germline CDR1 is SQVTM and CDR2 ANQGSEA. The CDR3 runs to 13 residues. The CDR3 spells CSVEDERSYEQYF. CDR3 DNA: TGCAGCGTTGAAGATGAGCGGTCCTACGAGCAGTACTTC.

CDR3 protein: CASRWQNTEAFF. CDR3 bases: TGCGCCAGTCGTTGGCAGAACACTGAAGCTTTCTTT. V usage is TRBV10-2 and J usage is TRBJ1-1; the D is unclear. Germline V gene data show CDR1 as WSHSY and CDR2 as SAAADI. The CDR3 loop spans 12 amino acids. Trimming pared 9 bases from V and 1 base from J, leaving 9 bases between.

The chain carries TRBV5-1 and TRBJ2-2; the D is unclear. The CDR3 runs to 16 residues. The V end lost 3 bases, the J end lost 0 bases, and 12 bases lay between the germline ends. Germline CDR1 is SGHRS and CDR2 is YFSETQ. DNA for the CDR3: TGCGCCAGCAGCTCCCAAGGCCCTTCGAACACCGGGGAGCTGTTTTTT. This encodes CASSSQGPSNTGELFF. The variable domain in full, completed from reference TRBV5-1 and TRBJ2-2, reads KAGVTQTPRYLIKTRGQQVTLSCSPISGHRSVSWYQQTPGQGLQFLFEYFSETQRNKGNFPGRFSGRQFSNSRSEMNVSTLELGDSALYLCASSSQGPSNTGELFFGEGSRLTVL.

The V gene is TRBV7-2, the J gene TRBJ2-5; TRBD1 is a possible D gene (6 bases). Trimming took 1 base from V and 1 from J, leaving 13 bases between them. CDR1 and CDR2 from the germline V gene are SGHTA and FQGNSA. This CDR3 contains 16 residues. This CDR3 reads CASSLGPSGVQETQYF. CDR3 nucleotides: TGTGCCAGCAGCTTAGGGCCTTCAGGGGTCCAAGAGACCCAGTACTTC.

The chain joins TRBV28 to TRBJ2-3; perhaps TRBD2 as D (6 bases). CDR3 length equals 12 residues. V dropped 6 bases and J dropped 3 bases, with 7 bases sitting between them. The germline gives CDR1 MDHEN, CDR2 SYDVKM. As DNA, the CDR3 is TGTGCCAGCAGGGGAGGAACAGATACGCAGTATTTT. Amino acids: CASRGGTDTQYF.

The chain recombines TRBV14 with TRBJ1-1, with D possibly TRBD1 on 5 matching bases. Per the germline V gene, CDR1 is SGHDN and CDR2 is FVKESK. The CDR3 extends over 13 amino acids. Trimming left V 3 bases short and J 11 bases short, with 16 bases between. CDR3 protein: CASSQPGAYSAFF. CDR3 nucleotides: TGTGCCAGCAGCCAGCCCGGGGCTTACTCGGCTTTCTTT. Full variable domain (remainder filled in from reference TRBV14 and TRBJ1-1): EAGVTQFPSHSVIEKGQTVTLRCDPISGHDNLYWYRRVMGKEIKFLLHFVKESKQDESGMPNNRFLAERTGGTYSTLKVQPAELEDSGVYFCASSQPGAYSAFFGQGTRLTVV.

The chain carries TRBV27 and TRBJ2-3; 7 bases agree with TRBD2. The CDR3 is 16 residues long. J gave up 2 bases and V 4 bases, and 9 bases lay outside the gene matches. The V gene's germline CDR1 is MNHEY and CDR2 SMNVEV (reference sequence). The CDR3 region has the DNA TGTGCCAGCAGTTCTACTAGCGCCACGGTCACAGATACGCAGTATTTT. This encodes CASSSTSATVTDTQYF.

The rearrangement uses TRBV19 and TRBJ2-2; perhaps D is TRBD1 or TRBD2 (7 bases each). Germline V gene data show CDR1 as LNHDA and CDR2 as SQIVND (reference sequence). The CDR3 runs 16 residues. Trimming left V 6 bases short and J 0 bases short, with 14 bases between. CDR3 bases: TGTGCCAGTAGGCCCCAGGGGGGGCCGAACACCGGGGAGCTGTTTTTT. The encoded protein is CASRPQGGPNTGELFF.

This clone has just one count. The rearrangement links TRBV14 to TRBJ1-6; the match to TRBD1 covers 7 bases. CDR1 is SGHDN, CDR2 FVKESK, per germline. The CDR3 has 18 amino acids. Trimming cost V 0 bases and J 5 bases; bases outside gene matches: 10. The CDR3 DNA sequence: TGTGCCAGCAGCCAAGATTCAGGGGGATTGGGGAATAATTCACCCCTCCACTTT. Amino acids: CASSQDSGGLGNNSPLHF.

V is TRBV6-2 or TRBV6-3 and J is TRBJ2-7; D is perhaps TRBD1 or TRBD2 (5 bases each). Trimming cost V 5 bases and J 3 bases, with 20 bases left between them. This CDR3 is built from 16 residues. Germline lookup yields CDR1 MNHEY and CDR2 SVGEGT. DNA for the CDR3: TGTGCCAGCAGTGCTGCCGGACACCGGGGTTTCTACGAGCAGTACTTC. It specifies CASSAAGHRGFYEQYF.

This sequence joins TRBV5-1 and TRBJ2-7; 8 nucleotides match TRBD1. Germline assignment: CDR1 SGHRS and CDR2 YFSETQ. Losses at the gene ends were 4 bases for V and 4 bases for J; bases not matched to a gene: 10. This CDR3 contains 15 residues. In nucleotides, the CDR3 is TGCGCCAGCAGCGCGCACGGGACAGGAAAATACGAGCAGTACTTC. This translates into CASSAHGTGKYEQYF.